Listed below are T cell receptor beta chains from one sample, sequenced in a study of control samples from healthy donors and cancer patients. Profiled with immunoSEQ multiplex PCR; TCRdb holds only in-frame clones, not every one. The table records 90,000 to 100,000 clones, roughly three quarters of them present only once. Material for sequencing was blood. These receptors all stem from a woman between 25 and 40 years old in good health. Both conserved end residues are part of each CDR3. Each record gives: clone size, V gene, D gene, J gene, CDR3 protein, CDR3 DNA. D genes are given only for firm matches. Size tells how often a clone was seen (once, few, many) or the class of an expanded clone, and some rows leave it out.

.	TRBV6-5	.	TRBJ2-2	CASSYGENTGELFF	TGTGCCAGCAGTTACGGCGAGAACACCGGGGAGCTGTTTTTT
.	TRBV7-8	.	TRBJ2-1	CASSLPGLSYNEQFF	TGTGCCAGCAGCTTACCAGGACTCTCCTACAATGAGCAGTTCTTC
once	TRBV14	.	TRBJ1-6	CASSQGVTYNSPLHF	TGTGCCAGCAGCCAAGGGGTCACCTATAATTCACCCCTCCACTTT
.	TRBV9	.	TRBJ1-1	CASSVRVENTEAFF	TGTGCCAGCAGCGTAAGGGTGGAGAACACTGAAGCTTTCTTT
.	TRBV6-1	TRBD1	TRBJ1-5	CASSEARLGQSNQPQHF	TGTGCCAGCAGTGAAGCCCGCTTGGGACAGTCAAATCAGCCCCAGCATTTT
.	TRBV7-9	.	TRBJ2-5	CASRAVGSQETQYF	TGTGCCAGCAGGGCCGTGGGATCCCAAGAGACCCAGTACTTC
.	TRBV2	.	TRBJ2-1	CASREASGEQFF	TGTGCCAGCAGGGAAGCTTCTGGGGAGCAGTTCTTC
.	TRBV11-3	.	TRBJ1-1	CASSTDGDTEAFF	TGTGCCAGCAGCACAGACGGGGACACTGAAGCTTTCTTT
.	TRBV11-2	.	TRBJ2-7	CASSPDGGGPYEQYF	TGTGCCAGCAGCCCGGATGGGGGGGGCCCCTACGAGCAGTACTTC
.	TRBV6-1	TRBD1	TRBJ1-6	CASSEVSGTGNSPLHF	TGTGCCAGCAGTGAAGTTTCCGGGACAGGCAATTCACCCCTCCACTTT
.	TRBV21-1	.	TRBJ1-5	CASSKGKGTGGRGGNQPQHF	TGTGCCAGCAGCAAAGGGAAGGGGACAGGGGGCAGGGGTGGCAATCAGCCCCAGCATTTT
.	TRBV5-4	.	TRBJ2-5	CASSLSFETQYF	TGTGCCAGCAGCTTGTCATTTGAGACCCAGTACTTC
.	TRBV13	TRBD1	TRBJ2-1	CASSSTGGGDNEQFF	TGTGCCAGCAGCTCGACAGGGGGTGGGGACAATGAGCAGTTCTTC
.	TRBV28	.	TRBJ1-4	CASSSSLGAEKLFF	TGTGCCAGCAGTTCCTCATTAGGCGCTGAAAAACTGTTTTTT
.	TRBV9	.	TRBJ1-3	CASSEGGGNTIYF	TGTGCCAGCAGCGAAGGGGGTGGAAACACCATATATTTT
.	TRBV11-2	.	TRBJ2-2	CASSPSRQGGTGELFF	TGTGCCAGCAGCCCAAGTCGGCAGGGTGGGACCGGGGAGCTGTTTTTT
.	TRBV5-1	.	TRBJ1-1	CASSRNLNTEAFF	TGCGCCAGCAGCCGGAACTTGAACACTGAAGCTTTCTTT
.	TRBV2	.	TRBJ2-7	CASSDFSDNKGKYF	TGTGCCAGCAGTGATTTTTCGGACAATAAGGGAAAGTACTTC
.	TRBV10-3	.	TRBJ2-5	CAISESTGGTQYF	TGTGCCATCAGTGAGTCGACAGGCGGGACCCAGTACTTC
medium-sized	TRBV3-1/TRBV3-2	TRBD1	TRBJ1-2	CASSTSGTGGLVGYTF	TGTGCCAGCAGCACTTCCGGGACAGGGGGCCTGGTGGGCTACACCTTC
.	TRBV7-2	TRBD2	TRBJ2-3	CASSLVPSGGLNTQYF	TGTGCCAGCAGCTTAGTCCCTAGCGGGGGTCTAAATACGCAGTATTTT
.	TRBV29-1	.	TRBJ1-2	CSVEEPGNYGYTF	TGCAGCGTTGAGGAGCCAGGAAACTATGGCTACACCTTC
few	TRBV5-1	.	TRBJ2-2	CASPGNTGELFF	TGCGCCAGCCCGGGGAATACCGGGGAGCTGTTTTTT
.	TRBV30	.	TRBJ2-3	CAWSVIWSGGTDTQYF	TGTGCCTGGAGTGTAATTTGGTCAGGGGGCACAGATACGCAGTATTTT
.	TRBV6-6	.	TRBJ2-1	CASSSLSLGPYNEQFF	TGTGCCAGCAGTTCTCTTTCGTTGGGCCCATACAATGAGCAGTTCTTC
.	TRBV18	.	TRBJ1-6	CASSPRRSNSPLHF	TGTGCCAGCTCACCACGGCGCTCTAATTCACCCCTCCACTTT
.	TRBV6-2/TRBV6-3	TRBD1	TRBJ1-5	CASSGTGPRNQPQHF	TGTGCCAGCAGTGGGACAGGGCCCCGCAATCAGCCCCAGCATTTT
.	TRBV9	.	TRBJ2-3	CASSALEADTQYF	TGTGCCAGCAGCGCCCTAGAAGCAGATACGCAGTATTTT
.	TRBV18	.	TRBJ1-1	CASSPLGGIWAFF	TGTGCCAGCTCACCACTGGGCGGGATTTGGGCTTTCTTT
few	TRBV10-1	TRBD1	TRBJ1-1	CASSLYRGGTEAFF	TGCGCCAGCAGTCTATACAGGGGAGGAACTGAAGCTTTCTTT
.	TRBV18	.	TRBJ2-5	CASSPGIRADQETQYF	TGTGCCAGCTCACCAGGGATACGGGCAGACCAAGAGACCCAGTACTTC
.	TRBV27	TRBD1	TRBJ1-1	CASSPYPTGTNTEAFF	TGTGCCAGCAGTCCCTACCCGACAGGGACAAACACTGAAGCTTTCTTT
.	TRBV6-2/TRBV6-3	.	TRBJ1-4	CASSNDRSRGEKLFF	TGTGCCAGCAGTAACGACAGGAGCAGGGGTGAAAAACTGTTTTTT
once	TRBV5-1	.	TRBJ1-1	CASSLGTVNTEAFF	TGCGCCAGCAGCTTGGGGACAGTGAACACTGAAGCTTTCTTT
.	TRBV6-1	.	TRBJ2-1	CASSEETSSYNEQFF	TGTGCCAGCAGTGAAGAGACGAGCTCCTACAATGAGCAGTTCTTC
.	TRBV5-6	TRBD2	TRBJ2-5	CASSQGLAGLETQYF	TGTGCCAGCAGCCAAGGACTAGCGGGGTTAGAGACCCAGTACTTC
.	TRBV19	.	TRBJ1-5	CASSRRGRTDYSNQPQHF	TGTGCCAGTAGTCGACGAGGTAGGACAGATTATAGCAATCAGCCCCAGCATTTT
.	TRBV10-3	.	TRBJ1-6	CAISESRDSPLHF	TGTGCCATCAGTGAGTCGCGAGATTCACCCCTCCACTTT
.	TRBV6-2/TRBV6-3	.	TRBJ2-5	CASSWAGETQYF	TGTGCCAGCAGTTGGGCGGGAGAGACCCAGTACTTC
.	TRBV6-6	TRBD1	TRBJ1-2	CASSSDRGRKLDGYTF	TGTGCCAGCAGTTCCGACAGGGGGCGCAAGTTAGATGGCTACACCTTC
.	TRBV2	.	TRBJ1-6	CASLGRANNSPLHF	TGTGCCAGCCTCGGGAGGGCTAATAATTCACCCCTCCACTTT
.	TRBV6-1	.	TRBJ1-2	CASSEWQTPRLGYTF	TGTGCCAGCAGTGAATGGCAGACCCCAAGGCTTGGCTACACCTTC
.	TRBV27	.	TRBJ2-1	CASSFGPRRNEQFF	TGTGCCAGCAGTTTCGGTCCCCGGAGAAATGAGCAGTTCTTC
.	TRBV7-2	.	TRBJ2-4	CASSLSSRGAENIQYF	TGTGCCAGCAGCTTAAGTAGCCGGGGAGCGGAGAACATTCAGTACTTC
.	TRBV12-2	.	TRBJ1-5	CASRFPGPRGQPQHF	TGTGCAAGTCGCTTCCCCGGGCCAAGGGGGCAGCCCCAGCATTTT
.	TRBV14	.	TRBJ2-3	CASSQFRGTDTQYF	TGTGCCAGCAGCCAGTTTAGGGGCACAGATACGCAGTATTTT
.	TRBV6-5	TRBD1	TRBJ1-1	CASSYGTVNTEAFF	TGTGCCAGCAGTTACGGGACAGTGAACACTGAAGCTTTCTTT
.	TRBV5-4	TRBD2	TRBJ2-3	CASSTSAGGLADTQYF	TGTGCCAGCAGCACCTCAGCGGGGGGCTTGGCAGATACGCAGTATTTT
.	TRBV18	TRBD1	TRBJ2-1	CASSPLNRGFGDEQFF	TGTGCCAGCTCACCACTTAACAGGGGATTCGGCGATGAGCAGTTCTTC
.	TRBV29-1	.	TRBJ1-1	CSGTLGSGTEAFF	TGCAGCGGCACCTTGGGCAGTGGCACTGAAGCTTTCTTT
many	TRBV9	.	TRBJ2-1	CASRISDADNEQFF	TGTGCCAGCCGAATTTCCGATGCCGACAATGAGCAGTTCTTC
.	TRBV6-1	.	TRBJ1-1	CASSEPQMNTEAFF	TGTGCCAGCAGTGAACCTCAAATGAACACTGAAGCTTTCTTT
.	TRBV20-1	.	TRBJ2-3	CSANPQDTQYF	TGCAGTGCTAACCCCCAAGATACGCAGTATTTT
.	TRBV2	.	TRBJ1-5	CASNQQGGHQPQHF	TGTGCCAGCAATCAACAGGGTGGTCATCAGCCCCAGCATTTT
.	TRBV21-1	.	TRBJ2-1	CASSKAPGTSGGSCYNEQFF	TGTGCCAGCAGCAAAGCTCCCGGGACTAGCGGGGGATCTTGCTACAATGAGCAGTTCTTC
.	TRBV30	TRBD1	TRBJ1-2	CAWGTGWGGYTF	TGTGCCTGGGGGACAGGGTGGGGTGGCTACACCTTC
.	TRBV3-1/TRBV3-2	.	TRBJ2-7	CASSQGGETYEQYF	TGTGCCAGCAGCCAAGGGGGGGAGACCTACGAGCAGTACTTC